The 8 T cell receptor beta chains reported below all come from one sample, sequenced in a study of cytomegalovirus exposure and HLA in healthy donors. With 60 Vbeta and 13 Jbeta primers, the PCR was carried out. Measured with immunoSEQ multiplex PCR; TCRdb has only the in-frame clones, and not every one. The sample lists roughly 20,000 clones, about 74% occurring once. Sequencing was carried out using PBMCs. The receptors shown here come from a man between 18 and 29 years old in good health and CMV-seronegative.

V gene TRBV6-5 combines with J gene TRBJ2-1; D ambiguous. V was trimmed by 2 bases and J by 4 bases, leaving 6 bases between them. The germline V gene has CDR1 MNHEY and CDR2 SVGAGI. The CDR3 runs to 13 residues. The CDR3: CASSYGLYNEQFF. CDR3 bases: TGTGCCAGCAGTTACGGGCTTTACAATGAGCAGTTCTTC.

The CDR3 coding sequence is TGTGCCAGCTCACCCGGGACAGGGGCCCGCTACACCTTC. Translation gives CASSPGTGARYTF. The genes are TRBV18 and TRBJ1-2; 10 bases are a match to TRBD1. The CDR3 is made up of 13 amino acids. In germline, CDR1 is KGHSH, CDR2 LQKENI. J lost 9 bases, V lost 3 bases, and 4 bases had no gene match.

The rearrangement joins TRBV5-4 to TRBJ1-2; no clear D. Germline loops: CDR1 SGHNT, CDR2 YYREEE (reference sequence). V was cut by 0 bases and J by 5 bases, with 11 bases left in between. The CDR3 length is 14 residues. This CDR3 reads CASSLAQLSYGYTF. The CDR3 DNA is TGTGCCAGCAGCTTGGCACAGCTTTCATATGGCTACACCTTC.

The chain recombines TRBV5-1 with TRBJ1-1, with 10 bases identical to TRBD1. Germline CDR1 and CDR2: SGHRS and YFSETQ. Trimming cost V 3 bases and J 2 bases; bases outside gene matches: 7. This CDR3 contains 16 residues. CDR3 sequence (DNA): TGCGCCAGCAGCTCCAACCCGACAGGGGGCAACACTGAAGCTTTCTTT. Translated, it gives CASSSNPTGGNTEAFF. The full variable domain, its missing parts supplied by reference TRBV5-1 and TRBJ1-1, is KAGVTQTPRYLIKTRGQQVTLSCSPISGHRSVSWYQQTPGQGLQFLFEYFSETQRNKGNFPGRFSGRQFSNSRSEMNVSTLELGDSALYLCASSSNPTGGNTEAFFGQGTRLTVV.

The CDR3 loop reads CASSQDSGQGPPREKLFF. In DNA, the CDR3 is TGCGCCAGCAGCCAAGATTCGGGACAGGGGCCACCGAGAGAAAAACTGTTTTTT. V and J are TRBV4-3 and TRBJ1-4; 10 positions agree with TRBD1. The J segment lost 8 bases and the V segment lost 0 bases, leaving 12 bases of the junction unmatched. Per germline, CDR1 LGHNA and CDR2 YSLEER. The CDR3 totals 18 residues.

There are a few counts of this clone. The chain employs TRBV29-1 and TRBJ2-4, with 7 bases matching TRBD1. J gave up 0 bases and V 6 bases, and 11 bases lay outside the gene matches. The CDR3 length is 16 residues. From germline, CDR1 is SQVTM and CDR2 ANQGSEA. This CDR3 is CSVAYRGNTAKNIQYF. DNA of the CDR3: TGCAGCGTCGCCTACAGGGGAAATACAGCCAAAAACATTCAGTACTTC.

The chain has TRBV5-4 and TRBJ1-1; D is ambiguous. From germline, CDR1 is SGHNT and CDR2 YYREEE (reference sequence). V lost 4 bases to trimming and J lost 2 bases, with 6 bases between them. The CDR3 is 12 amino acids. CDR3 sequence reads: CASSTRNTEAFF. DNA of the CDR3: TGTGCCAGCAGCACGAGAAACACTGAAGCTTTCTTT.

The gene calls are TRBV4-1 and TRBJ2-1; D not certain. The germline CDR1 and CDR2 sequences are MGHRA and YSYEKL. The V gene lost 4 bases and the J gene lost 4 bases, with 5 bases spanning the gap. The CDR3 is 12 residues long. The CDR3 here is CASSLYYNEQFF. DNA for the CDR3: TGCGCCAGCAGCCTTTATTACAATGAGCAGTTCTTC.